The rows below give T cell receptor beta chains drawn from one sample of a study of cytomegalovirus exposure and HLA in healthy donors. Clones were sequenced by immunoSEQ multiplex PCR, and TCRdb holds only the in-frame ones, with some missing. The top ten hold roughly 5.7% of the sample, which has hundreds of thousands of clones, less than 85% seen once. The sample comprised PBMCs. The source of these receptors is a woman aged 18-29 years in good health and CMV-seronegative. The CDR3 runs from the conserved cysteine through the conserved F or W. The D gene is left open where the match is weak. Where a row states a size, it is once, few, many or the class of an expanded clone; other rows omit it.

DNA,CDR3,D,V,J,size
TGTGCCAGCAGCGTAGGTGTCAATCAGCCCCAGCATTTT,CASSVGVNQPQHF,-,TRBV9,TRBJ1-5,-
TGTGCCACCTCGGGACTAGCGGGAGAATACGAGCAGTACTTC,CATSGLAGEYEQYF,TRBD2,TRBV28,TRBJ2-7,-
TGTGCCACCAGCAGTTTTCTGGACCCGGGGCCCCAAGAGACCCAGTACTTC,CATSSFLDPGPQETQYF,-,TRBV15,TRBJ2-5,-
TGTGCCAGCAGGGCCTCGGCATATGGCTACACCTTC,CASRASAYGYTF,-,TRBV6-1,TRBJ1-2,-
TGTGCCAGCTCCTCTGGTCAGCCCCAGCATTTT,CASSSGQPQHF,-,TRBV2,TRBJ1-5,once
TGTGCCAGCAGCCCGGGACTAGCGGATGAGCAGTTCTTC,CASSPGLADEQFF,TRBD2,TRBV7-3,TRBJ2-1,-
TGTGCCAGCAGGGACAGGGGGAATCAGCCCCAGCATTTT,CASRDRGNQPQHF,TRBD1,TRBV6-1,TRBJ1-5,-
TGTGCCAGCAGTGGACAGGGGTCCTCCGAGCAGTACTTC,CASSGQGSSEQYF,TRBD1,TRBV2,TRBJ2-7,-
TGTGCCAGCAGCCCTAGGACTAGCGGAAGAGATACGCAGTATTTT,CASSPRTSGRDTQYF,TRBD2,TRBV27,TRBJ2-3,-
TGTGCCAGCAGCCCGGGACAGGGAAGGTACGAGCAGTACTTC,CASSPGQGRYEQYF,TRBD1,TRBV4-2,TRBJ2-7,-
TGTGCCAGCAGCCCGGGACTAGTCGGGAGTGGAGAGACCCAGTACTTC,CASSPGLVGSGETQYF,TRBD2,TRBV25-1,TRBJ2-5,-
TGTGCCAGCAGAAACCAGGGGGTTGGCGGCTACACCTTC,CASRNQGVGGYTF,TRBD1,TRBV2,TRBJ1-2,few
TGTGCCAGCAGCTTAGCAGGAAACACTGAAGCTTTCTTT,CASSLAGNTEAFF,-,TRBV11-1,TRBJ1-1,-
TGTGCCAGCAGTAGACAGGGGGCTTGGGAAAAACTGTTTTTT,CASSRQGAWEKLFF,TRBD1,TRBV2,TRBJ1-4,-
TGCAGCGCCAAGGACAGTCAAGAGACCCAGTACTTC,CSAKDSQETQYF,-,TRBV29-1,TRBJ2-5,-
TGCAGCGTTGACGGACGGAACACTGAAGCTTTCTTT,CSVDGRNTEAFF,-,TRBV29-1,TRBJ1-1,-
TGTGCCAGTAGTATCGGTCGGAGAAATCAGCCCCAGCATTTT,CASSIGRRNQPQHF,-,TRBV19,TRBJ1-5,-
TGTGCCAGCACTGGGTACCCAGGAAACGAAAAACTGTTTTTT,CASTGYPGNEKLFF,-,TRBV6-1,TRBJ1-4,-
TGCAGCGCCGACAGGGAGAACACTGAAGCTTTCTTT,CSADRENTEAFF,TRBD1,TRBV29-1,TRBJ1-1,few
TGTGCCAGCAAGGGAACAAGTAACTATGGCTACACCTTC,CASKGTSNYGYTF,-,TRBV6-5,TRBJ1-2,-
TGTGCCAGCAGCCGCGACTGGGCTAATGAGCAGTTCTTC,CASSRDWANEQFF,-,TRBV6-6,TRBJ2-1,-
TGTGCCAGCAGCGCCCTCCTCGGCACAGATACGCAGTATTTT,CASSALLGTDTQYF,-,TRBV11-1,TRBJ2-3,-
TGTGCCAGCAGCTTAGTCAGAGGCGAGCAGTACTTC,CASSLVRGEQYF,-,TRBV11-2,TRBJ2-7,-
TGCAGCGCAGGGGGCATGAACACTGAAGCTTTCTTT,CSAGGMNTEAFF,TRBD1,TRBV29-1,TRBJ1-1,-
TGTGCTAGCAGCCTTCGGTGGGGAGTATCTGGAAACACCATATATTTT,CASSLRWGVSGNTIYF,-,TRBV7-7,TRBJ1-3,-
TGTGCCAGCAGCATCTCGTCCGGGGCGAAAAGGAACACTGAAGCTTTCTTT,CASSISSGAKRNTEAFF,-,TRBV7-9,TRBJ1-1,-
TGTGCCAGCAGCCCTAGCGGGAGGGCCGATGATACGCAGTATTTT,CASSPSGRADDTQYF,TRBD2,TRBV5-4,TRBJ2-3,-
TGTGCCAGCAGTATGAGGGCGACTAGCGGGAGACAACGCTACAATGAGCAGTTCTTC,CASSMRATSGRQRYNEQFF,TRBD2,TRBV2,TRBJ2-1,-
TGTGCCAGCAGCCCAGCTAGCGGGAGTCTAAGTGGGTACGAGCAGTACTTC,CASSPASGSLSGYEQYF,TRBD2,TRBV9,TRBJ2-7,-
TGTGCCAGCAGCCAAGGACAGGGCCTACCCATGTTGTACGAGCAGTACTTC,CASSQGQGLPMLYEQYF,TRBD1,TRBV16,TRBJ2-7,-
TGTGCCAGCAGTTTATGGGGGGCCGAGAACACCGGGGAGCTGTTTTTT,CASSLWGAENTGELFF,-,TRBV27,TRBJ2-2,-
TGTGCCAGCCAGCGGGAGGGACCCTACGAGCAGTACTTC,CASQREGPYEQYF,TRBD2,TRBV28,TRBJ2-7,-